This TCR beta chain was found in a study of T cell responses to AZD1222 COVID-19 vaccine. Findings of the study overall: Donor demographics were predominantly white British with a female majority; clonal diversity may be underestimated. Regions left unmutated in variants are reportedly the target of nearly half of spike-specific TCRs.

Produced via immunoSEQ multiplex PCR; TCRdb's table is partial and in-frame only. In the table there are some 97,000 clones, around nine tenths of which are singletons. This clone was detected only a few times. As yet, its antigen is unknown. The CDR3 loop spans 13 amino acids. Germline CDR1 KGHSH, CDR2 LQKENI. V was pared by 3 bases and J by 3 bases, with 8 bases between. This specimen was peripheral blood, taken on day 0 of AZD1222 vaccination. The receptor was derived from an adult in good health. The rearrangement uses TRBV18 and TRBJ1-2, with D tentatively TRBD1 (5 bases). Here the CDR3 reads CASSPGRDYGYTF. The CDR3 nucleotides read TGTGCCAGCTCACCGGGCAGGGACTATGGCTACACCTTC.